Shown below are 24 T cell receptor beta chains from a single sample sequenced in a study of shared clonotypes between healthy human individuals. Clones were sequenced by immunoSEQ multiplex PCR, and TCRdb holds only the in-frame ones, with some missing. Of 450,000 to 600,000 clones in the sample, 79% were seen once. The specimen was PBMCs. The receptors shown here come from a middle-aged woman in good health. Some clones in this sample may be carry-over from other donors' samples.

In its sample, this clone was seen many times. The chain is built from TRBV5-6 and TRBJ2-7; TRBD2 aligns across 11 bases. With 4 bases clipped from V and 4 bases from J, the junction kept 7 bases outside the gene matches. The germline V gene encodes CDR1 SGHDT and CDR2 YYEEEE. The CDR3 runs 15 residues. The DNA for the CDR3 is TGTGCCAGCAGCAAGTTAGCGGGGGGGACGTACGAGCAGTACTTC. Encoded protein: CASSKLAGGTYEQYF.

This chain connects TRBV18 to TRBJ2-3, with 11 bases aligning to TRBD2. Germline assignment: CDR1 KGHSH and CDR2 LQKENI. V was clipped by 2 bases and J by 2 bases; unmatched bases: 9. This CDR3 contains 18 residues. CDR3 amino acids: CASSPGLAGWPDTDTQYF. DNA for the CDR3: TGTGCCAGCTCACCAGGACTAGCGGGCTGGCCTGACACAGATACGCAGTATTTT. Supplemented by reference TRBV18 and TRBJ2-3, the full variable domain reads NAGVMQNPRHLVRRRGQEARLRCSPMKGHSHVYWYRQLPEEGLKFMVYLQKENIIDESGMPKERFSAEFPKEGPSILRIQQVVRGDSAAYFCASSPGLAGWPDTDTQYFGPGTRLTVL.

V usage is TRBV28 and J usage is TRBJ1-5; 7 positions match TRBD1. Looked up from germline, CDR1 is MDHEN and CDR2 is SYDVKM. J gave up 4 bases and V 5 bases, and 2 bases lay outside the gene matches. The CDR3 has 13 amino acids. CDR3: CASSVDRNQPQHF. For the CDR3, the DNA is TGTGCCAGCAGTGTGGACAGGAATCAGCCCCAGCATTTT.

This chain uses TRBV5-1 with TRBJ2-3; 11 positions match TRBD1. This CDR3 has 18 residues. V trimming: 3 bases; J trimming: 2 bases; junction bases outside the gene matches: 11. CDR1 is SGHRS and CDR2 is YFSETQ in the germline V gene. CDR3 DNA sequence: TGCGCCAGCAGCTATGGACAGGGGGCCTATTCAAACACAGATACGCAGTATTTT. This sequence encodes CASSYGQGAYSNTDTQYF.

The chain links TRBV29-1 to TRBJ2-7; 13 bases map to TRBD2. The CDR3 extends over 13 amino acids. After removal of 6 bases from V and 6 bases from J, the junction contained 5 bases not matched to a gene. CDR1 is SQVTM and CDR2 is ANQGSEA in the germline V gene. The CDR3 is CSVGTSGTSEQYF. CDR3 DNA: TGCAGCGTAGGGACTAGCGGGACCAGCGAGCAGTACTTC.

The CDR3 sequence is CASSRRQGLGTSGANVLTF. CDR3 in DNA: TGTGCCAGCAGCCGACGACAGGGGCTAGGAACATCTGGGGCCAACGTCCTGACTTTC. This sequence joins TRBV21-1 and TRBJ2-6; the table's D call of TRBD1 was not tested on the DNA. TRBV21-1 is labeled a pseudogene. The CDR3 covers 19 residues.

CDR3 in DNA: TGTGCCAGCAGCTTAGGTGGGAGGGCGTCCTACAATGAGCAGTTCTTC. It is translated as CASSLGGRASYNEQFF. This rearrangement joins TRBV5-6 to TRBJ2-1, with 7 nucleotides matching TRBD2. The CDR3 is made up of 16 amino acids. The ends lost 2 bases at V and 1 base at J; junction bases unmatched: 6. Germline CDR1 SGHDT, CDR2 YYEEEE.

As regards this clone: A far larger clone is one nucleotide away, so this likely arose from a read error. The rearrangement links TRBV28 to TRBJ2-7, with 11 bases lining up with TRBD2. The CDR3 runs 13 residues. V was pared by 6 bases and J by 2 bases, with 0 bases of the junction left unmatched. Germline loops: CDR1 MDHEN, CDR2 SYDVKM. The CDR3 is CASRLAGAYEQYF. CDR3 DNA sequence: TGTGCCAGCAGACTAGCGGGGGCCTACGAGCAGTACTTC.

This clone was seen repeatedly, ten times or more. This chain joins TRBV7-9 and TRBJ1-6; the D gene is possibly TRBD1 (6 bases). V was clipped by 5 bases and J by 10 bases, with 15 bases between them. The germline gives CDR1 SEHNR, CDR2 FQNEAQ (reference sequence). This CDR3 has 14 amino acids. The CDR3 sequence: CASSEEGVGSPLHF. The CDR3 nucleotides are TGTGCCAGCAGCGAAGAGGGGGTAGGGTCACCCCTCCACTTT. The full variable domain, completed using reference TRBV7-9 and TRBJ1-6, is DTGVSQNPRHKITKRGQNVTFRCDPISEHNRLYWYRQTLGQGPEFLTYFQNEAQLEKSRLLSDRFSAERPKGSFSTLEIQRTEQGDSAMYLCASSEEGVGSPLHFGNGTRLTVT.

The V gene is TRBV18, the J gene TRBJ2-7; 7 nucleotides line up with TRBD2. V dropped 1 base and J dropped 1; count of bases not matched to a gene: 1. Germline V CDR1 and CDR2: KGHSH, LQKENI. The CDR3 loop spans 14 amino acids. The CDR3, as DNA: TGTGCCAGCTCACCACGGACTAGGTCCTACGAGCAGTACTTC. This sequence encodes CASSPRTRSYEQYF.

This clone was observed a single time. The chain carries TRBV2 and TRBJ1-4; maybe TRBD1 (5 bases). The CDR3 extends over 15 amino acids. Trimming took 5 bases from V and 0 from J, leaving 10 bases between them. Germline V CDR1 and CDR2: SNHLY, FYNNEI. CDR3 amino acids: CASSTRVATNEKLFF. DNA of the CDR3: TGTGCCAGCAGTACCAGGGTTGCAACTAATGAAAAACTGTTTTTT.

V and J are TRBV19 and TRBJ2-5; D could derive from TRBD1 or TRBD2 (5 bases each). The germline V and J ends were trimmed by 3 bases and 5 bases, with 10 bases remaining between them. The germline V gene has CDR1 LNHDA and CDR2 SQIVND (reference sequence). This CDR3 is built from 13 residues. CDR3 nucleotides: TGTGCCAGTAGTATTTTCTGGGGGGAGACCCAGTACTTC. This encodes CASSIFWGETQYF.

This sequence joins TRBV2 and TRBJ2-5; 11 bases are a match to TRBD1. Germline trimming cut 11 bases from V and 0 bases from J; bases unmatched to any gene: 8. This CDR3 has 15 amino acids. CDR1 and CDR2 from the germline V gene are SNHLY and FYNNEI. CDR3 sequence (DNA): TGTGCCTCTTCGCGGACAGGGGGCGACCAAGAGACCCAGTACTTC. Amino acids: CASSRTGGDQETQYF.

The V call is TRBV5-1, the J call TRBJ2-5; 8 bases fit TRBD2. This CDR3 contains 16 residues. The J segment lost 5 bases and the V segment lost 0 bases, leaving 9 bases of the junction unmatched. Looked up from germline, CDR1 is SGHRS and CDR2 is YFSETQ. CDR3 nucleotide sequence: TGCGCCAGCAGCTTGGATCCAGCGGGAGCTCTGGAGACCCAGTACTTC. Its protein product is CASSLDPAGALETQYF.

This chain uses TRBV6-6 with TRBJ1-2; TRBD1 might be the D (5 bases). This CDR3 contains 12 residues. Germline-derived CDR1 and CDR2 are MNHNY and SVGAGI (reference sequence). Trimming removed 4 bases at V and 8 bases at J, with 11 bases between. Here the CDR3 reads CASSLTDNGYTF. Written as DNA, the CDR3 is TGTGCCAGCAGTTTGACAGATAACGGCTACACCTTC.

The table lists this clone with a few counts. The chain carries TRBV29-1 and TRBJ1-1, with 12 bases aligning to TRBD1. The ends lost 7 bases at V and 5 bases at J; junction bases unmatched: 14. Per the germline V gene, CDR1 is SQVTM and CDR2 is ANQGSEA. This CDR3 spans 16 amino acids. The CDR3 DNA follows: TGCAGCGCCGCCGGGACAGGGGGCAGCACGGAGACTGAAGCTTTCTTT. This encodes CSAAGTGGSTETEAFF.

The chain recombines TRBV30 with TRBJ1-4, with D perhaps matching TRBD1 (5 bases). The CDR3 sequence is 11 residues long. The germline CDR1 and CDR2 sequences are GTSNPN and SVGIG (reference sequence). Trimming cost V 4 bases and J 15 bases, with 15 bases left between them. CDR3 sequence: CAWNEGRRVFF. DNA for the CDR3: TGTGCCTGGAATGAGGGGCGGCGCGTGTTTTTT.

The chain recombines TRBV19 with TRBJ2-1, with D maybe TRBD1 (6 bases). The CDR3 contains 13 residues. V was shortened by 7 bases and J by 5 bases, with 12 bases between the two germline ends. Looked up from germline, CDR1 is LNHDA and CDR2 is SQIVND (reference sequence). The CDR3 loop reads CASNTGQNNEQFF. The CDR3 coding sequence is TGTGCCAGTAATACCGGACAGAACAATGAGCAGTTCTTC. Variable domain in full (rest from reference TRBV19 and TRBJ2-1): DGGITQSPKYLFRKEGQNVTLSCEQNLNHDAMYWYRQDPGQGLRLIYYSQIVNDFQKGDIAEGYSVSREKKESFPLTVTSAQKNPTAFYLCASNTGQNNEQFFGPGTRLTVL.

V gene TRBV11-2 combines with J gene TRBJ2-1, with 7 bases that match TRBD1. Germline assignment: CDR1 SGHAT and CDR2 FQNNGV. This CDR3 comprises 14 residues. J was trimmed by 2 bases and V by 5 bases; bases with no gene match: 3. CDR3 coding DNA: TGTGCCAGCAGCCGCGACAGGGCCTACAATGAGCAGTTCTTC. It encodes CASSRDRAYNEQFF. Complete variable domain (other parts from reference TRBV11-2 and TRBJ2-1): EAGVAQSPRYKIIEKRQSVAFWCNPISGHATLYWYQQILGQGPKLLIQFQNNGVVDDSQLPKDRFSAERLKGVDSTLKIQPAKLEDSAVYLCASSRDRAYNEQFFGPGTRLTVL.

The chain recombines TRBV16 with TRBJ2-7; TRBD2 is a possible D gene (5 bases). Trimming cost V 6 bases and J 0 bases, with 9 bases left between them. Germline V lookup: CDR1 KGHSY, CDR2 FQNENV. CDR3 length: 13 residues. The CDR3 DNA reads TGTGCCAGCAGACGAGGACTCTCCTACGAGCAGTACTTC. This translates into CASRRGLSYEQYF.

This chain uses TRBV29-1 with TRBJ2-3, with D maybe TRBD1 (6 bases). CDR1 SQVTM and CDR2 ANQGSEA come from the germline V gene. The CDR3 is made up of 12 amino acids. The V end was cut by 5 bases, the J end by 4 bases, with 10 bases between. As DNA, the CDR3 is TGCAGCGTTCCACAGGGTGCAGATACGCAGTATTTT. As protein: CSVPQGADTQYF.

At least ten counts were recorded for this clone. The V and J genes are TRBV4-2 and TRBJ2-7, with 10 bases that match TRBD1. From germline, CDR1 is LGHNA and CDR2 YNFKEQ. The CDR3 length is 17 residues. The ends lost 4 bases at V and 6 bases at J; junction bases unmatched: 15. In DNA form, the CDR3 reads TGTGCCAGCAGCCCGAGTTCCGGGACAGGGGCGGATTCCGAGCAGTACTTC. It encodes CASSPSSGTGADSEQYF.

The genes are TRBV4-2 and TRBJ1-5, with D possibly matching TRBD1 (5 bases). Germline CDR1 reads LGHNA; CDR2 reads YNFKEQ. The CDR3 contains 18 residues. V gave up 2 bases and J gave up 5 bases, with 22 bases separating them. CDR3 DNA sequence: TGTGCCAGCAGCCAACGATGGGACTTAAGACAGAGAGATCAGCCCCAGCATTTT. Translation gives CASSQRWDLRQRDQPQHF.

The V gene is TRBV6-5, the J gene TRBJ2-2, with 7 bases identical to TRBD2. J gave up 3 bases and V 5 bases, and 6 bases lay outside the gene matches. The CDR3 is made up of 15 amino acids. Germline CDR1 MNHEY, CDR2 SVGAGI. In DNA, the CDR3 is TGTGCCAGCAGTCATCAGCGGGATTACACCGGGGAGCTGTTTTTT. Protein: CASSHQRDYTGELFF.